By proportion, the clone carrying this T cell receptor beta chain is medium-sized. Its antigen is still unknown. No cell fractionation was done, so the repertoire covers all unsorted peripheral blood T cells. 450 to 600 ng RNA was reverse transcribed with alpha and beta constant-region primers. Each of the alpha and beta chains got its own library through chain-specific third strand synthesis with indices. One entry per CDR3 protein results from TCRdb running MiXCR on the 5' RACE reads. The table shows some 15,000 distinct CDR3 sequences, with 8% to 10% occurring only once. The CDR3 is made up of 13 amino acids. With 5 bases removed from V and 4 bases from J, the gap between germline ends came to 9 bases. This specimen comes from a study of HIV-infected patients and healthy controls. The study, taken as a whole, reports: Mean usage of eight alpha and eight beta V genes differed significantly in HIV-infected patients versus controls.

This clonotype was sampled from an adult in good health. The chain joins TRBV12-3 or TRBV12-4 to TRBJ2-1; D is undetermined. Sequenced: blood. CDR3 coding DNA: TGTGCCAGCAGTGCCCTTGCTTACAATGAGCAGTTCTTC. This gives the protein CASSALAYNEQFF.